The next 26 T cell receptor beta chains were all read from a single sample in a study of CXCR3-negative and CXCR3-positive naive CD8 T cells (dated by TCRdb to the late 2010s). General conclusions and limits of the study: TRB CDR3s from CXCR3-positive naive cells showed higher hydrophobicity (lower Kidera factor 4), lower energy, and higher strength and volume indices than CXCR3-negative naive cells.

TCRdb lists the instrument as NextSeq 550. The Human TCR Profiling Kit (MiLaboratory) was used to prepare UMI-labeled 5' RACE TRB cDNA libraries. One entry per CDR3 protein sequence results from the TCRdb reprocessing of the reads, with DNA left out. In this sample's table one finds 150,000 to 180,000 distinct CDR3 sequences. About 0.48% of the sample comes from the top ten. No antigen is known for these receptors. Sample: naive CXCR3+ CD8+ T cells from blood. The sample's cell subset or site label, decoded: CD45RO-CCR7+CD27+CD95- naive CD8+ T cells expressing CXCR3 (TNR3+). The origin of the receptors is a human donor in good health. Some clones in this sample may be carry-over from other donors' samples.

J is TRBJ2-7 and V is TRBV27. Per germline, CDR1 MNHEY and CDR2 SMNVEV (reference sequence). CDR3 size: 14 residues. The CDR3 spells CASSLYPRHYEQYF.

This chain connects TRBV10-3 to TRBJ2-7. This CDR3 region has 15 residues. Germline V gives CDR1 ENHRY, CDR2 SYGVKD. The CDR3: CAISERQVDTYEQYF.

The CDR3 is CASSYLRVGGGSTDTQYF. The chain combines TRBV6-5 with TRBJ2-3; TCRdb's D call of TRBD1 is untestable without DNA. From germline, CDR1 is MNHEY and CDR2 SVGAGI. The CDR3 contains 18 residues.

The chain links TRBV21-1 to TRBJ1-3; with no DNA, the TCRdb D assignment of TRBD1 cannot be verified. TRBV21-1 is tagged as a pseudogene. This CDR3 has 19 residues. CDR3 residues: CASSKGTPGSQYSGNTIYF.

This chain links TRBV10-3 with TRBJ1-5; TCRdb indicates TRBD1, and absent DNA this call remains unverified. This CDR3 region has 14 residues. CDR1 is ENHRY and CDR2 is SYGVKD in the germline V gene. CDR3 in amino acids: CAISDRDSNQPQHF.

The CDR3 loop is CASRAGTEPSYGYTF. V gene TRBV2 combines with J gene TRBJ1-2; TCRdb's assignment of TRBD1 cannot be checked, as there is no DNA. Looked up from germline, CDR1 is SNHLY and CDR2 is FYNNEI. There are 15 residues in the CDR3.

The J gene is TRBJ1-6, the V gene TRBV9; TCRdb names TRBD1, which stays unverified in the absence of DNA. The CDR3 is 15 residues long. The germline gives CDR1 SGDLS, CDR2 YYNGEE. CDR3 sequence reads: CASSVEEGMNSPLHF.

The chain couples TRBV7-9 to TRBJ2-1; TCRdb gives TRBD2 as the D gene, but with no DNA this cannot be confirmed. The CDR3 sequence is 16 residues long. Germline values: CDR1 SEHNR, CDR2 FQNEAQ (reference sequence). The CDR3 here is CASSKPPGLALHEQFF.

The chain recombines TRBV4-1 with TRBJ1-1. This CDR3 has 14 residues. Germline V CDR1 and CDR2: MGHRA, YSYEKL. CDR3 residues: CASSVRTADTEAFF.

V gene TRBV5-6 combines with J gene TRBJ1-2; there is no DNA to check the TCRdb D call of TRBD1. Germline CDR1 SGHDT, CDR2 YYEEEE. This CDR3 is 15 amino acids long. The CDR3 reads CASSLGGSSGYGYTF.

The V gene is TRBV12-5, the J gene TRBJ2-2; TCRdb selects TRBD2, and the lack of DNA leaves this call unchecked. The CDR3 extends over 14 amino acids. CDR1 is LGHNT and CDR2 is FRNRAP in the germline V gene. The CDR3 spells CASGRDYFTGELFF.

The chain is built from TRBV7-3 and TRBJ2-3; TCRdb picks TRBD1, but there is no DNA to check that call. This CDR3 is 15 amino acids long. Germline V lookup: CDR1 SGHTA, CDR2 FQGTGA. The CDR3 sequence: CASGLGQGEADTQYF. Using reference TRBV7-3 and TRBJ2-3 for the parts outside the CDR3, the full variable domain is GAGVSQTPSNKVTEKGKYVELRCDPISGHTALYWYRQSLGQGPEFLIYFQGTGAADDSGLPNDRFFAVRPEGSVSTLKIQRTERGDSAVYLCASGLGQGEADTQYFGPGTRLTVL.

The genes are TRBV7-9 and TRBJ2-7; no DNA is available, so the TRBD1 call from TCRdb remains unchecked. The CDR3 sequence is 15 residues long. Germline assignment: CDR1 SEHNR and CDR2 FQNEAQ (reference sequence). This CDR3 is CASSLEGTASYEQYF.

The CDR3 reads CASRGGTSGNQETQYF. The chain uses TRBV12-3 or TRBV12-4 and TRBJ2-5; lacking DNA, the TRBD2 call made by TCRdb goes unchecked. The CDR3 has 16 residues.

The CDR3 is CSVVAGEIDTQYF. This chain links TRBV29-1 with TRBJ2-3; there is no DNA to check the TCRdb D call of TRBD2. CDR3 length: 13 residues. Germline-derived CDR1 and CDR2 are SQVTM and ANQGSEA.

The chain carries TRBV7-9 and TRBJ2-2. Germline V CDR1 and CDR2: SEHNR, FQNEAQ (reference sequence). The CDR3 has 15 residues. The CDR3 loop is CASSLGQRNTGELFF.

This chain's CDR3 is CASSPPPAVVLSYEQYF. The chain combines TRBV12-3 or TRBV12-4 with TRBJ2-7; absent DNA, TCRdb's TRBD1 call cannot be checked. There are 17 residues in the CDR3.

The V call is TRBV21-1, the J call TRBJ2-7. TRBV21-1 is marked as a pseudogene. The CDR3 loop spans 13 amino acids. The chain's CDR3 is CASSNLGSYEQYF.

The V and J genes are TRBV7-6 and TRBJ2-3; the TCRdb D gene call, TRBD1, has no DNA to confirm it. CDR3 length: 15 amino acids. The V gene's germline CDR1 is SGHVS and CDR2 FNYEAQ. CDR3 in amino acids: CASSSLTGAADTQYF.

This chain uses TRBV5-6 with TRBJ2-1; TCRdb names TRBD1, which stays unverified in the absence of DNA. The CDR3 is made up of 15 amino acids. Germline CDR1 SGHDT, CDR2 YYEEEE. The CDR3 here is CASSLEGGPNNEQFF.

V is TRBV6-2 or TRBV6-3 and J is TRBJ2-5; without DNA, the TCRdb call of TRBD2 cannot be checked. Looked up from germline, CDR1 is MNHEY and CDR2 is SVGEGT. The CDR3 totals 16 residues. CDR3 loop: CASSLTPGLAGETQYF.

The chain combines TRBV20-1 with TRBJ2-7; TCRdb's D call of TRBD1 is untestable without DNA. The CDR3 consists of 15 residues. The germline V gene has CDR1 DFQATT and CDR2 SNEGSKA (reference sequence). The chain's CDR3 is CSAREVPQVRYEQYF.

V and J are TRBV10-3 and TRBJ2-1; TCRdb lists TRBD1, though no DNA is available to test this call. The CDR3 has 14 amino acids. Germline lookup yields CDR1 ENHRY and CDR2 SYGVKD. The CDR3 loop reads CAISEGTGIIEQFF.

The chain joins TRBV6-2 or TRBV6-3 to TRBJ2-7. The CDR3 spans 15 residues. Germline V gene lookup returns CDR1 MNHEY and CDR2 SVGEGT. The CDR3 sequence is CASSYSRWGFGEQYF.

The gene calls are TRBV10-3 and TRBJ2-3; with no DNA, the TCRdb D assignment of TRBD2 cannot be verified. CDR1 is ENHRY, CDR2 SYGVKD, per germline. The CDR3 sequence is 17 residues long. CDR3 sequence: CAISESSNRESTDTQYF.

The CDR3 loop is CASSPPGQFEQYF. This rearrangement joins TRBV5-1 to TRBJ2-7; TCRdb's assignment of TRBD1 cannot be checked, as there is no DNA. CDR3 length: 13 residues. CDR1 and CDR2 (germline): SGHRS, YFSETQ. Full variable domain (rest looked up from reference TRBV5-1 and TRBJ2-7): KAGVTQTPRYLIKTRGQQVTLSCSPISGHRSVSWYQQTPGQGLQFLFEYFSETQRNKGNFPGRFSGRQFSNSRSEMNVSTLELGDSALYLCASSPPGQFEQYFGPGTRLTVT.